One sample yielded the 20 T cell receptor beta chains listed below, sequenced in a study of blood T cell repertoires in COVID-19. TCRdb keeps only in-frame clones here, not all; method: immunoSEQ multiplex PCR. This table holds around 320,000 clones, around 88% found once. Material for sequencing was peripheral blood. These receptor sequences come from a woman aged 25 to 45 who had recovered from COVID-19.

The genes are TRBV28 and TRBJ1-2, with TRBD1 identical over 11 bases. CDR1 MDHEN and CDR2 SYDVKM come from the germline V gene. This CDR3 is 14 amino acids long. V was pared by 4 bases and J by 8 bases, with 6 bases of the junction left unmatched. The CDR3 loop is CASSWTGGMGGYTF. The CDR3 DNA reads TGTGCCAGCAGTTGGACAGGGGGCATGGGAGGCTACACCTTC.

This chain connects TRBV30 to TRBJ1-5; 7 bases map to TRBD1. The CDR3 extends over 13 amino acids. Germline CDR1 is GTSNPN and CDR2 is SVGIG (reference sequence). Losses at the gene ends were 2 bases for V and 6 bases for J; bases not matched to a gene: 4. The CDR3 nucleotides read TGTGCCTGGAGTACGCGACAGGGTCAGCCCCAGCATTTT. Amino acids: CAWSTRQGQPQHF.

This chain joins TRBV6-5 and TRBJ1-1, with no clear D. Germline CDR1 is MNHEY and CDR2 is SVGAGI. The CDR3 covers 13 residues. Trimming left V 11 bases short and J 0 bases short, with 13 bases between. CDR3 loop: CADGPGLNTEAFF. Here the CDR3 DNA reads TGTGCCGATGGACCGGGATTGAACACTGAAGCTTTCTTT.

The chain links TRBV5-1 to TRBJ2-5, with TRBD2 matching 12 bases. The V gene's germline CDR1 is SGHRS and CDR2 YFSETQ. This CDR3 comprises 15 residues. Unmatched junction bases numbered 6, after V lost 4 bases and J lost 5 bases. The CDR3 DNA follows: TGCGCCAGCAGCCGACTAGCGGGGGAAGGGGAGACCCAGTACTTC. As protein: CASSRLAGEGETQYF.

The gene calls are TRBV28 and TRBJ2-7, with a tentative D call TRBD1 (5 bases). Trimming removed 4 bases at V and 5 bases at J, with 12 bases between. The CDR3 has 13 amino acids. Germline CDR1 and CDR2: MDHEN and SYDVKM. CDR3 amino acids: CASSSRVADEQYF. The CDR3 coding sequence is TGTGCCAGCAGTTCCAGGGTCGCGGACGAGCAGTACTTC.

V is TRBV5-1 and J is TRBJ1-6; D not certain. V gave up 1 base and J gave up 7 bases, with 9 bases separating them. The CDR3 consists of 14 residues. Germline values: CDR1 SGHRS, CDR2 YFSETQ. This CDR3 is CASSLQAKNSPLHF. CDR3 nucleotide sequence: TGCGCCAGCAGCTTGCAGGCAAAGAATTCACCCCTCCACTTT.

V is TRBV2 and J is TRBJ1-1; 8 bases line up with TRBD1. Germline CDR1 and CDR2: SNHLY and FYNNEI. The junction had 10 bases not matched to a gene; V was cut back by 4 bases and J by 6 bases. The CDR3 has 15 amino acids. For the CDR3, the DNA is TGTGCCAGCAGTGGGACAGGGCTTTCTTCATCTGAAGCTTTCTTT. Amino acids: CASSGTGLSSSEAFF.

The CDR3 DNA reads TGTGCCAGCAGCTTATATGGGGCGTCCTACGAGCAGTACTTC. It specifies CASSLYGASYEQYF. The chain is built from TRBV7-9 and TRBJ2-7; D possibly corresponds to TRBD1 (5 bases). The germline V and J ends were trimmed by 2 bases and 1 base, with 9 bases remaining between them. This CDR3 region has 14 residues. Germline CDR1 SEHNR, CDR2 FQNEAQ (reference sequence).

The V gene is TRBV19, the J gene TRBJ1-4; D may be TRBD1 (6 bases). V was shortened by 9 bases and J by 0 bases, with 20 bases between the two germline ends. The CDR3 sequence is 17 residues long. Germline V gene data show CDR1 as LNHDA and CDR2 as SQIVND (reference sequence). The CDR3 here is CASSDSPYGATNEKLFF. CDR3 nucleotides: TGTGCCAGCTCGGACAGCCCATACGGTGCAACTAATGAAAAACTGTTTTTT.

V gene TRBV2 combines with J gene TRBJ2-3; maybe TRBD2 (6 bases). Germline CDR1 SNHLY, CDR2 FYNNEI. The CDR3 covers 13 residues. The germline V and J ends were trimmed by 8 bases and 0 bases, with 9 bases remaining between them. The DNA of the CDR3 is TGTGCCAGCGGGAGGAGTAGCACAGATACGCAGTATTTT. Amino acid sequence: CASGRSSTDTQYF.

The V gene is TRBV27, the J gene TRBJ1-2; D gene unclear. Trimming cost V 3 bases and J 2 bases, with 10 bases left between them. CDR1 MNHEY and CDR2 SMNVEV come from the germline V gene (reference sequence). This CDR3 is 14 amino acids long. The CDR3 bases are TGTGCCAGCAGTTTTATACCACTCAACTATGGCTACACCTTC. Translation: CASSFIPLNYGYTF.

In its sample, this clone was seen once. The rearrangement joins TRBV28 to TRBJ1-4; D ambiguous. The CDR3 sequence is 17 residues long. V lost 2 bases and J lost 1, with 14 bases in between. Germline V gene data show CDR1 as MDHEN and CDR2 as SYDVKM. The CDR3 reads CASSLGKRAGTNEKLFF. CDR3 sequence (DNA): TGTGCCAGCAGTTTAGGAAAAAGGGCGGGAACTAATGAAAAACTGTTTTTT.

The chain links TRBV28 to TRBJ1-5, with D possibly matching TRBD1 (5 bases). Germline V gene data show CDR1 as MDHEN and CDR2 as SYDVKM. Trimming cost V 11 bases and J 9 bases, with 8 bases left between them. CDR3 length equals 9 residues. The CDR3 sequence is CAGGRPQHF. The CDR3 bases are TGTGCCGGGGGGAGGCCCCAGCATTTT.

V usage is TRBV5-8 and J usage is TRBJ1-3; D call uncertain. The length of the CDR3 is 17 residues. The V gene lost 1 base and the J gene lost 0 bases, with 14 bases spanning the gap. Germline lookup yields CDR1 SGHTS and CDR2 YDEGEE. The CDR3 here is CASSLLGRQDSGNTIYF. Written as DNA, the CDR3 is TGTGCCAGCAGCTTGTTGGGCAGGCAGGACTCTGGAAACACCATATATTTT.

The chain has TRBV29-1 and TRBJ1-2; D gene ambiguous. This CDR3 has 12 residues. Germline values: CDR1 SQVTM, CDR2 ANQGSEA. Deletions cut 8 bases from V and 1 base from J, with 11 bases between. The DNA of the CDR3 is TGCAGCTCCGGAGGTAGTAACTATGGCTACACCTTC. Translating gives CSSGGSNYGYTF.

CDR3 residues: CASTVREGAGLSTEAFF. The CDR3 nucleotides are TGTGCCAGCACCGTGAGGGAGGGCGCGGGACTGAGCACTGAAGCTTTCTTT. The rearrangement uses TRBV6-4 and TRBJ1-1, with D perhaps matching TRBD1 (5 bases). The germline V and J ends were trimmed by 7 bases and 4 bases, with 25 bases remaining between them. This CDR3 contains 17 residues. The V gene's germline CDR1 is MRHNA and CDR2 SNTAGT.

The chain combines TRBV19 with TRBJ1-5; D is uncertain. The V and J ends lost 0 bases and 6 bases respectively, with 9 bases between them. CDR1 and CDR2 (germline): LNHDA, SQIVND (reference sequence). The CDR3 contains 14 residues. The chain's CDR3 is CASSIDRSLQPQHF. The CDR3 DNA reads TGTGCCAGTAGTATAGATCGGTCCCTTCAGCCCCAGCATTTT.

V and J are TRBV28 and TRBJ2-7; D is possibly TRBD2 (6 bases). Germline CDR1 and CDR2: MDHEN and SYDVKM. The CDR3 runs 14 residues. V lost 7 bases, J lost 5 bases, and 18 bases lay in between. CDR3 sequence reads: CASTGGSNYHEQYF. The CDR3 DNA reads as TGTGCCAGCACCGGGGGTAGCAACTACCACGAGCAGTACTTC.

The rearrangement uses TRBV9 and TRBJ2-5; 9 nucleotides line up with TRBD2. After removal of 4 bases from V and 1 base from J, the junction contained 5 bases not matched to a gene. This CDR3 comprises 15 residues. Per germline, CDR1 SGDLS and CDR2 YYNGEE. The CDR3 sequence: CASSHRRGGQETQYF. The CDR3 DNA reads as TGTGCCAGCAGCCATAGGCGGGGGGGCCAAGAGACCCAGTACTTC.

The J gene is TRBJ2-7, the V gene TRBV12-3 or TRBV12-4; possibly TRBD1 for D (6 bases). Trimming stripped 10 bases from V and 3 bases from J, with 10 bases between. The CDR3 runs 11 residues. CDR3 nucleotides: TGTGCCACCGCGGACAGCTACGAGCAGTACTTC. This translates into CATADSYEQYF.